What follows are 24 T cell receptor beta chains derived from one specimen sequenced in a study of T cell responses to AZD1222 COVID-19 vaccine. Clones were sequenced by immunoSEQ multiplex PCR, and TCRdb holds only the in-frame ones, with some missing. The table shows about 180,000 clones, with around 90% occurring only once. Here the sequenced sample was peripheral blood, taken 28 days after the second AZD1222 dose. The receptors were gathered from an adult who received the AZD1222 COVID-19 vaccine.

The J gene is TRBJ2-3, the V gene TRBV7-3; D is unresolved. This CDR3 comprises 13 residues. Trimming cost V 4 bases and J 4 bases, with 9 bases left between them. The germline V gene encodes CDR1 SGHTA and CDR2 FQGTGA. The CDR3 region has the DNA TGTGCCAGCAGCTCCTACGACTCAGATACGCAGTATTTT. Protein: CASSSYDSDTQYF.

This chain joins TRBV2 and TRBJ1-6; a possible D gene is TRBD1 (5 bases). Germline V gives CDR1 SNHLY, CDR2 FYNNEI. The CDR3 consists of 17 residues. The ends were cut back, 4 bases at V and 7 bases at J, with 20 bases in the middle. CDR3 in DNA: TGTGCCAGCAGTGTCTTAGGGGTACGAGAGACGAATTCACCCCTCCACTTT. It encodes CASSVLGVRETNSPLHF.

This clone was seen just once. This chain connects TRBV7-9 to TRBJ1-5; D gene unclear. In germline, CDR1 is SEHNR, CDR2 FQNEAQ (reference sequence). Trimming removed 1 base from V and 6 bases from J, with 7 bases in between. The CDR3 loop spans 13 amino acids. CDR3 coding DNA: TGTGCCAGCAGCTTAGATGGCGGTCAGCCCCAGCATTTT. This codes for CASSLDGGQPQHF.

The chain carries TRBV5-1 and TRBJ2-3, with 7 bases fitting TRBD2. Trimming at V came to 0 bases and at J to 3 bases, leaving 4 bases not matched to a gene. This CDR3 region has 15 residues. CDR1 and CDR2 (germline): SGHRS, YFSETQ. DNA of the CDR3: TGCGCCAGCAGCTTGGCGGGGAGGGTAACAGATACGCAGTATTTT. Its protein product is CASSLAGRVTDTQYF.

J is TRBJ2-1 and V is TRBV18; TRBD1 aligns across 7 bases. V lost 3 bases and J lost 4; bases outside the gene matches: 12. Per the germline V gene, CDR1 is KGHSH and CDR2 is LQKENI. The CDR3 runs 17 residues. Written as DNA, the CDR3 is TGTGCCAGCTCACCCGGGACAGCCCCTTCATCATACAATGAGCAGTTCTTC. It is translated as CASSPGTAPSSYNEQFF.

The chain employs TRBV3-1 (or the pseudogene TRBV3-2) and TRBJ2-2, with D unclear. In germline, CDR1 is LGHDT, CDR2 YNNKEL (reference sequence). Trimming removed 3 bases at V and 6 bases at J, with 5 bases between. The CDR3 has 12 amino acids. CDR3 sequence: CASSQPPGELFF. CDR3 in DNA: TGTGCCAGCAGCCAGCCTCCCGGGGAGCTGTTTTTT.

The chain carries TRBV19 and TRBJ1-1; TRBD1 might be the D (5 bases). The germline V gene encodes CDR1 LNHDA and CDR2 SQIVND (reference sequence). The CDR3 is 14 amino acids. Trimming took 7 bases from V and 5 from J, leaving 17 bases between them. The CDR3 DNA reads TGTGCCAGTACCTCCCCCAGGGTTCGAACTGAAGCTTTCTTT. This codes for CASTSPRVRTEAFF.

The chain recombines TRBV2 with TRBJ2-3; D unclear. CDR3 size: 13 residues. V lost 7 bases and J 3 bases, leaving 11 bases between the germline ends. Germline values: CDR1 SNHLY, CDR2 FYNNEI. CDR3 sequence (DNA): TGTGCCAGCACCATGGGTAGTACAGATACGCAGTATTTT. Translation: CASTMGSTDTQYF.

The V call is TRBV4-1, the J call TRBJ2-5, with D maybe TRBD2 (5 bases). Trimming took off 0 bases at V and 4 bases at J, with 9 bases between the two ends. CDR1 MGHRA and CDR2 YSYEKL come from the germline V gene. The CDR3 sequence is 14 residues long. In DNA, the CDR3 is TGCGCCAGCAGCCAAGAGCGAGGGCGAGAGACCCAGTACTTC. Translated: CASSQERGRETQYF.

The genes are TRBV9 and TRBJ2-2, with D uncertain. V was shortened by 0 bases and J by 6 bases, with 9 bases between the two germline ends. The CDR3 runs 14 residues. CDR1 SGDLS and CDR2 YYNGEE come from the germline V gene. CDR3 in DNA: TGTGCCAGCAGCGTAGCTTGGGTACCCGGGGAGCTGTTTTTT. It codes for CASSVAWVPGELFF. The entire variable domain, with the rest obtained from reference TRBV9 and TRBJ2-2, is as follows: DSGVTQTPKHLITATGQRVTLRCSPRSGDLSVYWYQQSLDQGLQFLIQYYNGEERAKGNILERFSAQQFPDLHSELNLSSLELGDSALYFCASSVAWVPGELFFGEGSRLTVL.

The chain's CDR3 is CSVVTVRGSEQYF. In nucleotides, the CDR3 is TGCAGCGTTGTAACAGTCAGGGGCTCCGAGCAGTACTTC. The gene calls are TRBV29-1 and TRBJ2-7, with D tentatively TRBD1 (6 bases). The CDR3 totals 13 residues. Trimming removed 4 bases from V and 6 bases from J, with 16 bases in between. Per the germline V gene, CDR1 is SQVTM and CDR2 is ANQGSEA.

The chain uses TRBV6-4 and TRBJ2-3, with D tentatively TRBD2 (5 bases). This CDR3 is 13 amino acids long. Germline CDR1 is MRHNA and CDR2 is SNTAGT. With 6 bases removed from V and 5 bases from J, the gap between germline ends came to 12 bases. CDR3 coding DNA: TGTGCCAGCAGCGCCCAACTAGGAGATACGCAGTATTTT. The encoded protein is CASSAQLGDTQYF.

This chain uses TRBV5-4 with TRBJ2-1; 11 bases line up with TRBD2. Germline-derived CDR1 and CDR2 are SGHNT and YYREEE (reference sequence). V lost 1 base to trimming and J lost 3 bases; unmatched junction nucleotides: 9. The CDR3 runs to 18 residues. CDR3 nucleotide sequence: TGTGCCAGCAGCTTGCGGGGTAGCGGGGGGGCGTTCTACAATGAGCAGTTCTTC. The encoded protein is CASSLRGSGGAFYNEQFF.

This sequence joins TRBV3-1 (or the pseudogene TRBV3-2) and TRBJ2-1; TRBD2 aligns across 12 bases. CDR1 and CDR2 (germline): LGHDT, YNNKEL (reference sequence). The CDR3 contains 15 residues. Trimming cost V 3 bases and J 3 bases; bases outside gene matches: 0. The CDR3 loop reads CASSQTSGGYNEQFF. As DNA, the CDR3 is TGTGCCAGCAGCCAGACTAGCGGGGGCTACAATGAGCAGTTCTTC.

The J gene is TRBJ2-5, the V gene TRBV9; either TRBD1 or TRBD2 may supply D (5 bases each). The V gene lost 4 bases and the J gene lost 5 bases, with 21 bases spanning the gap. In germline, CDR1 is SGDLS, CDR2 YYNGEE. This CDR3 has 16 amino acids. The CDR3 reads CASSPGAVEKGETQYF. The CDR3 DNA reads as TGTGCCAGCAGCCCCGGGGCGGTAGAGAAGGGGGAGACCCAGTACTTC.

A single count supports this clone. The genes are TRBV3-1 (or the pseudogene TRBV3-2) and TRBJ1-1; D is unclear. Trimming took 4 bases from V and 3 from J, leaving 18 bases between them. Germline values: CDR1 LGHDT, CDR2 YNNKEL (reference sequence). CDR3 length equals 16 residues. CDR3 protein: CASSPVPHPRHTEAFF. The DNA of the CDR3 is TGTGCCAGCAGCCCGGTCCCCCATCCGCGCCACACTGAAGCTTTCTTT.

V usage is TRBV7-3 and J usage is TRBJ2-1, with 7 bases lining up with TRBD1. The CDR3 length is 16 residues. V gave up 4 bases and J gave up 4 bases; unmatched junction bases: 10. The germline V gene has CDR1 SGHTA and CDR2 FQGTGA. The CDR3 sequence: CASSSGPGQRYNEQFF. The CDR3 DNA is TGTGCCAGCAGCTCGGGCCCGGGACAGAGATACAATGAGCAGTTCTTC.

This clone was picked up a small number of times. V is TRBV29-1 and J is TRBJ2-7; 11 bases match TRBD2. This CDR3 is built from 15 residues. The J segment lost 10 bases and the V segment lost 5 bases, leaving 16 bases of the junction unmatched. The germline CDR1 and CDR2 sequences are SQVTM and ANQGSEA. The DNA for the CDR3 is TGCAGCGTTAGGACAGTTCCGGGACTAGCGGACCCTCAGTACTTC. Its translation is CSVRTVPGLADPQYF.

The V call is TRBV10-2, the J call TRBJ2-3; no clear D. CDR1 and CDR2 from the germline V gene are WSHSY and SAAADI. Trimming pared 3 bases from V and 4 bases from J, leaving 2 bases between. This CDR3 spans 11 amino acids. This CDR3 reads CASSDPDTQYF. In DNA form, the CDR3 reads TGCGCCAGCAGTGACCCAGATACGCAGTATTTT.

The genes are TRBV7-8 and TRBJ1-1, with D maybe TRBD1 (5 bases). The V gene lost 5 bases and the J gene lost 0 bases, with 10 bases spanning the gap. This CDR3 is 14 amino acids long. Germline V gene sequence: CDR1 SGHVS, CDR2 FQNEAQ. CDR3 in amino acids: CASSPGTMNTEAFF. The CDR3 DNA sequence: TGTGCCAGCAGCCCCGGGACCATGAACACTGAAGCTTTCTTT.

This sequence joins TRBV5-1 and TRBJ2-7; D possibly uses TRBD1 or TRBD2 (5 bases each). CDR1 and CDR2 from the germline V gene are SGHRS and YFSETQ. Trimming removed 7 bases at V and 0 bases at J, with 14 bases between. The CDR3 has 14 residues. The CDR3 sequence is CASGPGANSYEQYF. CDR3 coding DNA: TGCGCCAGCGGTCCCGGGGCCAACTCCTACGAGCAGTACTTC.

CDR3 amino acids: CASSPYPGGETQYF. The CDR3 DNA is TGTGCCAGCAGCCCCTATCCAGGGGGGGAGACCCAGTACTTC. The rearrangement links TRBV9 to TRBJ2-5; D is perhaps TRBD1 (7 bases). The germline CDR1 and CDR2 sequences are SGDLS and YYNGEE. Trimming shortened V by 4 bases and J by 5 bases, and 15 bases separated the two germline ends. This CDR3 contains 14 residues.

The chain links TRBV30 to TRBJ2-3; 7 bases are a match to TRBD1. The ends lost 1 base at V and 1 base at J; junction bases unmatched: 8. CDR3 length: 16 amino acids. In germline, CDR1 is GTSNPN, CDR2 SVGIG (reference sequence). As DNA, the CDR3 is TGTGCCTGGAGTGCCGCGCGACAGGGCGGCACAGATACGCAGTATTTT. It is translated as CAWSAARQGGTDTQYF.

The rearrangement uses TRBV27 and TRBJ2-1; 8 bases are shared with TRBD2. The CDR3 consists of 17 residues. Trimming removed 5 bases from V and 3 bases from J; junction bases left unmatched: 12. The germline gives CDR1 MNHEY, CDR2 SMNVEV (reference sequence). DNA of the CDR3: TGTGCCAGCAGTGACACCTACGGACTAGCAGTCTACAATGAGCAGTTCTTC. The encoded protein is CASSDTYGLAVYNEQFF.